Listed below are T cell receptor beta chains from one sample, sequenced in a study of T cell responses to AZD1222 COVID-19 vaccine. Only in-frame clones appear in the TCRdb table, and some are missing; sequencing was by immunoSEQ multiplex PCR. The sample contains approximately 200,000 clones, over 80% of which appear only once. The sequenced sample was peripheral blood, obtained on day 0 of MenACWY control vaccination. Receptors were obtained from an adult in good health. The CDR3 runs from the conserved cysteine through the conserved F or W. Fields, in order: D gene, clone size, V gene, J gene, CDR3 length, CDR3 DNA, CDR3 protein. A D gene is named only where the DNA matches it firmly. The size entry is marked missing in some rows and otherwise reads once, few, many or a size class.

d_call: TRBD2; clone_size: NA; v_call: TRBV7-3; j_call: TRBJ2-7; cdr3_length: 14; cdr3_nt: TGTGCCAGCAGCTTAAACGGGAGGTCCTACGAGCAGTACTTC; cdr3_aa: CASSLNGRSYEQYF
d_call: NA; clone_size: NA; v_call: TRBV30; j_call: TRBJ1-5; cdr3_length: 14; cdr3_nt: TGTGCCTGGGATATACAGGGTAGCAATCAGCCCCAGCATTTT; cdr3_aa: CAWDIQGSNQPQHF
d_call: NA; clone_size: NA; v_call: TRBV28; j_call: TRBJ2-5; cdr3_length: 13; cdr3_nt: TGTGCCAGCAGTACCGGGACACAAGAGACCCAGTACTTC; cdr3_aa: CASSTGTQETQYF
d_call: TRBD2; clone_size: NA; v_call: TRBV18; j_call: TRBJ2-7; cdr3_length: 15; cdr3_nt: TGTGCCAGCTCACCACAGGCAAGCGGGAGTGACGAGCAGTACTTC; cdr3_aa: CASSPQASGSDEQYF
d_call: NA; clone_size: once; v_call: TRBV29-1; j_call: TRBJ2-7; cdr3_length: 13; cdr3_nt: TGCAGCGTTAAACAGGTAATGGGCTACGAGCAGTACTTC; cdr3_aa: CSVKQVMGYEQYF
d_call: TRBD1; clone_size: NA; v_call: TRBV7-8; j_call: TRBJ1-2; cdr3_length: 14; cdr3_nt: TGTGCCAGCAGCTTAGGACAGGGTAACTATGGCTACACCTTC; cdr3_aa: CASSLGQGNYGYTF
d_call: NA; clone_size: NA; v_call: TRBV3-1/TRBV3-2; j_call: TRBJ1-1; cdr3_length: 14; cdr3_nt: TGTGCCAGCAGCCAAGGAAGAGGGAACACTGAAGCTTTCTTT; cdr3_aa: CASSQGRGNTEAFF
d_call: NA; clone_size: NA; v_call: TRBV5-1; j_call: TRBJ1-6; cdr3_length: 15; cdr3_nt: TGCGCCAGCAGCTCGGGACAAGGGGATAATTCACCCCTCCACTTT; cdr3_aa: CASSSGQGDNSPLHF
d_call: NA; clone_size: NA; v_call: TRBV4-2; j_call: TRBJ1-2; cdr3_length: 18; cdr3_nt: TGTGCCAGCAGCCAAGCCCGGGACATGAATGGGGCTAACTATGGCTACACCTTC; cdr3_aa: CASSQARDMNGANYGYTF
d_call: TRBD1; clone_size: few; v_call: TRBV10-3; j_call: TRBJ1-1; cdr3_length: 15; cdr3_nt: TGTGCCATCAGAGCAGGGGGCCTCATGAACACTGAAGCTTTCTTT; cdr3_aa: CAIRAGGLMNTEAFF
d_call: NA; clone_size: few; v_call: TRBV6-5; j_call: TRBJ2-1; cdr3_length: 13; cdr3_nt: TGTGCCAGCCAAGGACCGATCGCCTCTGAGCAGTTCTTC; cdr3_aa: CASQGPIASEQFF
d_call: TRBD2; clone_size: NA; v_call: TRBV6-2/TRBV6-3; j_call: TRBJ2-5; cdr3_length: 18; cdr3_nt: TGTGCCAGCAGTTACAACCGACTAGCGGGGGAGCAGAAAGAGACCCAGTACTTC; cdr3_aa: CASSYNRLAGEQKETQYF
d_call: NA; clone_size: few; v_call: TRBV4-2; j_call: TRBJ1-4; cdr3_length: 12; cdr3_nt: TGTGCCAGCAGCTATTCCCACGGAAAACTGTTTTTT; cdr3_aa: CASSYSHGKLFF
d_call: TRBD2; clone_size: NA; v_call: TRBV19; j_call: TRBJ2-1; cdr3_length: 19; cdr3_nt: TGTGCCAGTAGTATCTCTGGGACTAGCGGGGTGAGCTCCTACAATGAGCAGTTCTTC; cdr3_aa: CASSISGTSGVSSYNEQFF